This T cell receptor (beta chain) was recorded in a study of blood T cells in healthy people across ages. The wider study: For every two T cells, template switching captured about one barcoded beta molecule.

This clonotype has a single count. The antigen remains unidentified. A read error may produce the germline difference seen at one junction end. This CDR3 spans 14 amino acids. Germline V gives CDR1 PRHDT, CDR2 FYEKMQ (reference sequence). Overall study results and limits: Versus aged donors, long-lived donors had higher diversity and more naive CD4+ cells. Unsorted PBMCs blocked a conclusive comparison of naive and antigen-experienced cells.

A second roughly 6 to 11 cycle PCR used barcoded and J-beta primers. A template-switch adaptor that had 12 random nucleotides put a tag on each cDNA molecule. TCRdb re-derived calls from the 5' RACE reads in MiXCR, one entry per CDR3 protein. The sample lists 700,000 to 950,000 distinct CDR3 sequences, roughly 44% occurring once. This receptor was identified in a woman aged 60-75 years in good health. Sequenced sample: blood. The genes are TRBV13 and TRBJ2-7; TRBD2 matches at 9 bases. The CDR3 loop is CAGRRAGGSYEQYF. The CDR3 nucleotides are TGTGCCGGCAGGAGAGCGGGGGGCAGCTACGAGCAGTACTTC.